The present TCR beta chain was sequenced within a study of T-cell reconstitution after alpha-beta-depleted transplantation in children. At least ten counts were recorded for this clonotype. Its antigen is as yet unknown. The authors prepared the TCRbeta library with unique molecular identifiers. TCRdb fed the PCR reads into MiXCR, producing one record per CDR3 protein. In the table there are roughly 30,000 distinct CDR3 sequences, about 7% of which are singletons. V lost 7 bases, J lost 5 bases, and 5 bases stayed unmatched. The CDR3 loop spans 13 amino acids. Germline CDR1 reads LNHDA; CDR2 reads SQIVND (reference sequence). Findings of the study overall: Where alpha-beta T cells came from about two months after transplant was reportedly several hundred expanded graft clones. Fresh T-cell production supplied most of the T-cell counts and diversity seen one year after transplant.

The chain carries TRBV19 and TRBJ2-3, with 8 bases that match TRBD1. This clonotype originated in a child less than two years old who had a stem cell transplant for acute myeloid leukemia, so the T cells may come from the graft donor. The specimen was peripheral blood, collected 60 days after TCRalphabeta/CD19-depleted stem cell transplant. CDR3 region: CASTQGAIDTQYF. CDR3 nucleotides: TGTGCCAGTACCCAGGGGGCAATAGATACGCAGTATTTT.